The T cell receptor beta chain described here comes from a study of OX40 agonist ivuxolimab in advanced cancers. Study in general: Three patients showed partial responses: one hepatocellular carcinoma and two cutaneous melanoma cases.

The CDR3 consists of 13 residues. Germline loops: CDR1 GTSNPN, CDR2 SVGIG (reference sequence). V gave up 2 bases and J gave up 7 bases, with 14 bases separating them. TCRdb's copy holds only in-frame clones and misses some; the assay was immunoSEQ multiplex PCR. The sample lists tens of thousands of clones; 75% to 85% were seen once. The rearrangement uses TRBV30 and TRBJ1-2, with a tentative D call TRBD1 (5 bases). This receptor was identified in an adult with an advanced solid tumor such as melanoma, head and neck, liver or kidney cancer. Material: CD4+ or CD8+ T cells sorted from blood, obtained in a trial of the OX40 agonist ivuxolimab. The CDR3 sequence is CAWSRGTSFGYTF. The CDR3 nucleotides read TGTGCCTGGAGTCGTGGGACGTCGTTTGGCTACACCTTC.